This entry lists 18 T cell receptor beta chains sequenced from one sample in a study of blood T cell repertoires in COVID-19. Method: immunoSEQ multiplex PCR; TCRdb's copy keeps in-frame clones and lacks some. This sample yields about 50,000 clones, of which roughly 80% are seen a single time; around 2.5% belongs to the top ten. The sequenced sample was peripheral blood. All receptors derive from an older woman with acute or convalescent COVID-19.

V is TRBV5-6 and J is TRBJ1-2; D may be TRBD1 (6 bases). Looked up from germline, CDR1 is SGHDT and CDR2 is YYEEEE. V was cut by 1 base and J by 0 bases, with 7 bases left in between. The CDR3 is made up of 14 amino acids. The DNA of the CDR3 is TGTGCCAGCAGCTTGCAGGGGACTAACTATGGCTACACCTTC. Protein sequence: CASSLQGTNYGYTF.

The rearrangement uses TRBV7-2 and TRBJ2-2, with 7 bases fitting TRBD2. Germline CDR1 SGHTA, CDR2 FQGNSA. The CDR3 is 16 residues long. V shed 0 bases, J shed 4 bases, and the junction held 5 bases outside the gene matches. The DNA of the CDR3 is TGTGCCAGCAGCTTAGCCGCGGGAGTCCCCACCGGGGAGCTGTTTTTT. Its protein is CASSLAAGVPTGELFF.

This chain uses TRBV29-1 with TRBJ1-1; possible D gene TRBD1, 5 bases. Trimming shortened V by 6 bases and J by 6 bases, and 17 bases separated the two germline ends. CDR3 size: 13 residues. Germline CDR1 reads SQVTM; CDR2 reads ANQGSEA. The CDR3 protein is CSVDNQAGSEAFF. As DNA, the CDR3 is TGCAGCGTGGATAACCAGGCAGGGTCTGAAGCTTTCTTT.

The chain employs TRBV18 and TRBJ1-5; unclear D gene. Deletions cut 6 bases from V and 1 base from J, with 10 bases between. The CDR3 has 14 residues. The germline CDR1 and CDR2 sequences are KGHSH and LQKENI. CDR3 in amino acids: CASSRGGSNQPQHF. The CDR3 bases are TGTGCCAGCTCCCGGGGTGGGAGCAATCAGCCCCAGCATTTT.

This clone was detected only once. This chain uses TRBV5-5 with TRBJ2-1, with D uncertain. The CDR3 spans 14 residues. V was clipped by 0 bases and J by 6 bases, with 10 bases between them. The germline V gene encodes CDR1 SGHKS and CDR2 YYEKEE (reference sequence). The CDR3 here is CASSLERAGNEQFF. Here the CDR3 DNA reads TGTGCCAGCAGCTTGGAACGAGCCGGCAATGAGCAGTTCTTC.

The J gene is TRBJ2-7, the V gene TRBV6-1; a weak D match, TRBD2 (6 bases). The CDR3 contains 12 residues. The ends were cut back, 0 bases at V and 6 bases at J, with 6 bases in the middle. The germline V gene has CDR1 MNHNS and CDR2 SASEGT. CDR3 amino acids: CASSEAGGEQYF. The CDR3 region has the DNA TGTGCCAGCAGTGAAGCGGGGGGCGAGCAGTACTTC.

The genes are TRBV5-5 and TRBJ2-5, with D maybe TRBD2 (5 bases). Germline CDR1 SGHKS, CDR2 YYEKEE (reference sequence). The CDR3 consists of 14 residues. Trimming removed 1 base at V and 5 bases at J, with 12 bases between. CDR3 sequence (DNA): TGTGCCAGCAGCTTGCGTCCTAGCCAGGAGACCCAGTACTTC. It translates to CASSLRPSQETQYF.

The genes are TRBV28 and TRBJ2-6, with D maybe TRBD1 (5 bases). V lost 2 bases, J lost 4 bases, and 9 bases lay in between. From germline, CDR1 is MDHEN and CDR2 SYDVKM. This CDR3 contains 15 residues. CDR3 DNA sequence: TGTGCCAGCAGTTTAGTGACAGCCGGGGCCAACGTCCTGACTTTC. Its translation is CASSLVTAGANVLTF.

The chain recombines TRBV7-8 with TRBJ1-4, with TRBD1 as a possible D gene (5 bases). V was trimmed by 3 bases and J by 7 bases, leaving 9 bases between them. CDR3 length equals 13 residues. Germline CDR1 is SGHVS and CDR2 is FQNEAQ. This CDR3 is CASSLGPGEKLFF. CDR3 nucleotide sequence: TGTGCCAGCAGCTTGGGGCCGGGTGAAAAACTGTTTTTT.

V usage is TRBV29-1 and J usage is TRBJ1-2; tentatively, D is TRBD1 (5 bases). The CDR3 runs 13 residues. Germline V CDR1 and CDR2: SQVTM, ANQGSEA. V was shortened by 6 bases and J by 4 bases, with 15 bases between the two germline ends. In DNA form, the CDR3 reads TGCAGCGTGGCTGGTGGGGGGGGCTATGGCTACACCTTC. Translation gives CSVAGGGGYGYTF. Drawing the rest from reference TRBV29-1 and TRBJ1-2, the complete variable domain is SAVISQKPSRDICQRGTSLTIQCQVDSQVTMMFWYRQQPGQSLTLIATANQGSEATYESGFVIDKFPISRPNLTFSTLTVSNMSPEDSSIYLCSVAGGGGYGYTFGSGTRLTVV.

The V call is TRBV19, the J call TRBJ2-3, with 7 bases fitting TRBD1. The CDR3 is 14 residues long. Per germline, CDR1 LNHDA and CDR2 SQIVND (reference sequence). The V gene end was trimmed by 8 bases and the J gene end by 0 bases; junction bases not matched to a gene: 5. The CDR3 DNA reads TGTGCCAGTGATGACAGGGTCAGCACAGATACGCAGTATTTT. Translated: CASDDRVSTDTQYF. Based on the CDR3 plus reference TRBV19 and TRBJ2-3, the full variable domain is DGGITQSPKYLFRKEGQNVTLSCEQNLNHDAMYWYRQDPGQGLRLIYYSQIVNDFQKGDIAEGYSVSREKKESFPLTVTSAQKNPTAFYLCASDDRVSTDTQYFGPGTRLTVL.

This clone was picked up a small number of times. The rearrangement links TRBV29-1 to TRBJ1-2; 10 bases are shared with TRBD1. From germline, CDR1 is SQVTM and CDR2 ANQGSEA. V dropped 6 bases and J dropped 4; count of bases not matched to a gene: 11. This CDR3 spans 15 amino acids. CDR3 nucleotide sequence: TGCAGCGTACCTAAAGGGGACAGGGGCATCTATGGCTACACCTTC. This sequence encodes CSVPKGDRGIYGYTF.

This sequence joins TRBV5-5 and TRBJ1-5; D is possibly TRBD1 (6 bases). CDR1 is SGHKS and CDR2 is YYEKEE in the germline V gene (reference sequence). The CDR3 contains 16 residues. Trimming stripped 0 bases from V and 7 bases from J, with 17 bases between. CDR3 sequence reads: CASSLGGLEGKQPQHF. The CDR3 region has the DNA TGTGCCAGCAGCTTGGGGGGGCTAGAGGGGAAACAGCCCCAGCATTTT.

Relative to its sample, this clone is medium-sized. J is TRBJ2-1 and V is TRBV11-2; 10 bases are shared with TRBD2. The V gene's germline CDR1 is SGHAT and CDR2 FQNNGV. The CDR3 runs 15 residues. J gave up 10 bases and V 1 base, and 7 bases lay outside the gene matches. CDR3 residues: CASSLVAGGFREQFF. CDR3 bases: TGTGCCAGCAGCTTAGTAGCGGGAGGATTCCGGGAGCAGTTCTTC.

In DNA, the CDR3 is TGTGCCAGCAGCAAAGTTCCAGGAAATTACCAAGAGACCCAGTACTTC. As protein: CASSKVPGNYQETQYF. The chain recombines TRBV21-1 with TRBJ2-5; the tabulated D call, TRBD1, remains unverified against the DNA. TRBV21-1 is described as a pseudogene. This CDR3 is 16 amino acids long.

CDR3 coding DNA: TGTGCCAGCTCACCCCAGACTAGCGGGAGCTCCTACAATGAGCAGTTCTTC. Its protein is CASSPQTSGSSYNEQFF. This chain uses TRBV18 with TRBJ2-1, with 12 bases identical to TRBD2. Germline V gene sequence: CDR1 KGHSH, CDR2 LQKENI. The trim removed 3 bases at V and 0 bases at J, leaving 3 bases unmatched. There are 17 residues in the CDR3.

This clone has only a few counts. The chain has TRBV19 and TRBJ1-1; tentatively, D is TRBD1 (5 bases). Per germline, CDR1 LNHDA and CDR2 SQIVND (reference sequence). Trimming removed 5 bases from V and 5 bases from J, with 18 bases in between. This CDR3 contains 15 residues. CDR3 nucleotides: TGTGCCAGTAGTTTCCTCCGGGGGGACCTAACTGAAGCTTTCTTT. Residues: CASSFLRGDLTEAFF. Looking up the rest from reference TRBV19 and TRBJ1-1 gives the full variable domain: DGGITQSPKYLFRKEGQNVTLSCEQNLNHDAMYWYRQDPGQGLRLIYYSQIVNDFQKGDIAEGYSVSREKKESFPLTVTSAQKNPTAFYLCASSFLRGDLTEAFFGQGTRLTVV.

The genes are TRBV7-9 and TRBJ2-3; 8 bases are a match to TRBD1. The germline CDR1 and CDR2 sequences are SEHNR and FQNEAQ (reference sequence). This CDR3 contains 15 residues. With 1 base clipped from V and 6 bases from J, the junction kept 6 bases outside the gene matches. Written as DNA, the CDR3 is TGTGCCAGCAGCTTAGGCTGGACAGGGTCCGATACGCAGTATTTT. This codes for CASSLGWTGSDTQYF.